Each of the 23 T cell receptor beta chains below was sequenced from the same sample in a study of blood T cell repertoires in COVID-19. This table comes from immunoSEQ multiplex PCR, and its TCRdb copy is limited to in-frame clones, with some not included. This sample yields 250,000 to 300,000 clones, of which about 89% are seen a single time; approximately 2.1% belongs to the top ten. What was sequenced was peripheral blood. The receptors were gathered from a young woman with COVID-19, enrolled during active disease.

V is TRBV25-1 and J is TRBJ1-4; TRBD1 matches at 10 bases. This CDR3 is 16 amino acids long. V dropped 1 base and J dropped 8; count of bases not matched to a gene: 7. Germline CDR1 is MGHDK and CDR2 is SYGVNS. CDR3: CASSEFVGQGLEKLFF. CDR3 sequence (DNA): TGTGCCAGCAGTGAATTTGTGGGACAGGGGTTAGAAAAACTGTTTTTT.

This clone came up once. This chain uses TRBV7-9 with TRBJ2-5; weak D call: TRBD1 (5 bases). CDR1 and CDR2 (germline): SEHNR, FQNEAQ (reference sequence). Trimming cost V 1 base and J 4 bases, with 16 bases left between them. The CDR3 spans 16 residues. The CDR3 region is CASSLVGARRGETQYF. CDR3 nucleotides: TGTGCCAGCAGCTTAGTTGGGGCACGAAGGGGAGAGACCCAGTACTTC.

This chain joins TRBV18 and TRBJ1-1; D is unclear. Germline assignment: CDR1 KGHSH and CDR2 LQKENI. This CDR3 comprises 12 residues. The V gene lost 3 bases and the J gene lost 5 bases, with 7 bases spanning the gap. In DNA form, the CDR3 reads TGTGCCAGCTCACCCGCGGGGACTGAAGCTTTCTTT. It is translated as CASSPAGTEAFF. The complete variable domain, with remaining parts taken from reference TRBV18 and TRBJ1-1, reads NAGVMQNPRHLVRRRGQEARLRCSPMKGHSHVYWYRQLPEEGLKFMVYLQKENIIDESGMPKERFSAEFPKEGPSILRIQQVVRGDSAAYFCASSPAGTEAFFGQGTRLTVV.

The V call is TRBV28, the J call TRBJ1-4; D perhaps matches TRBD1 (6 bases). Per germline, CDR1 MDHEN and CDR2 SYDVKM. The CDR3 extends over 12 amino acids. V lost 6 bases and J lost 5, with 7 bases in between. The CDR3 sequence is CASRQGNEKLFF. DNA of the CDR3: TGTGCCAGCAGACAGGGAAATGAAAAACTGTTTTTT. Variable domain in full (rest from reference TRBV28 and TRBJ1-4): DVKVTQSSRYLVKRTGEKVFLECVQDMDHENMFWYRQDPGLGLRLIYFSYDVKMKEKGDIPEGYSVSREKKERFSLILESASTNQTSMYLCASRQGNEKLFFGSGTQLSVL.

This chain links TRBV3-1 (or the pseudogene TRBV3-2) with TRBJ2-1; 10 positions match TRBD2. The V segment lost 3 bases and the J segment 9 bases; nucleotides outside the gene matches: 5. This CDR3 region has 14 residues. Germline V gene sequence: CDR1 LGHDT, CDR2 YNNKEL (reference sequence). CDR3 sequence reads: CASSQFSGGSEQFF. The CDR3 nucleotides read TGTGCCAGCAGCCAGTTTAGCGGGGGGTCTGAGCAGTTCTTC.

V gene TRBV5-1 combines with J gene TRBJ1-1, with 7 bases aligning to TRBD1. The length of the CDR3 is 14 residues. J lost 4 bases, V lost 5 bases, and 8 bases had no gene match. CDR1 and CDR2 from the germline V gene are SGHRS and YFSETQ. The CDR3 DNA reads TGCGCCAGCAGTCAGGGGGATCAGGGCACTGAAGCTTTCTTT. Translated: CASSQGDQGTEAFF. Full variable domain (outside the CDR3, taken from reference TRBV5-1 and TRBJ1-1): KAGVTQTPRYLIKTRGQQVTLSCSPISGHRSVSWYQQTPGQGLQFLFEYFSETQRNKGNFPGRFSGRQFSNSRSEMNVSTLELGDSALYLCASSQGDQGTEAFFGQGTRLTVV.

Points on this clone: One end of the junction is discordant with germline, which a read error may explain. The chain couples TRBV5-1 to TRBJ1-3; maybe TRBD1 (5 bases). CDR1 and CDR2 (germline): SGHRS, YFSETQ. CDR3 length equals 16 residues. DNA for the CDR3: TGCGCCAGCAGGTTGGGCACGACAGCCTCTGGAAACACCATATATTTT. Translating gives CASRLGTTASGNTIYF. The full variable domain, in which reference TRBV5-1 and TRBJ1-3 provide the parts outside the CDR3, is KAGVTQTPRYLIKTRGQQVTLSCSPISGHRSVSWYQQTPGQGLQFLFEYFSETQRNKGNFPGRFSGRQFSNSRSEMNVSTLELGDSALYLCASRLGTTASGNTIYFGEGSWLTVV.

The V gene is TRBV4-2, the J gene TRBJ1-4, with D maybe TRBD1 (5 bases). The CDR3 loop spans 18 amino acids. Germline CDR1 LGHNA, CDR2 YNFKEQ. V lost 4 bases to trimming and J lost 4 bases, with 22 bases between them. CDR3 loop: CASSRLPDTGLFNEKLFF. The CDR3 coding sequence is TGTGCCAGCAGCCGACTCCCGGACACGGGCCTTTTTAATGAAAAACTGTTTTTT.

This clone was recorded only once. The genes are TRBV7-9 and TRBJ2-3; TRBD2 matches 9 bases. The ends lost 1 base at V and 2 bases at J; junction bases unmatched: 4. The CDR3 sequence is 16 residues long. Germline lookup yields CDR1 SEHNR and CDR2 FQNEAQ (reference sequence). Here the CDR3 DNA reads TGTGCCAGCAGCTTAGGGTCTAGCGGGATCACAGATACGCAGTATTTT. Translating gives CASSLGSSGITDTQYF.

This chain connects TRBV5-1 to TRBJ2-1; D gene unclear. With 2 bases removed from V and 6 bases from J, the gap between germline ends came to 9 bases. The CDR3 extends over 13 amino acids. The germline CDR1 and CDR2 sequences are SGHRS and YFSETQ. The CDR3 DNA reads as TGCGCCAGCAGCTTCTCACAGTCCAATGAGCAGTTCTTC. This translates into CASSFSQSNEQFF.

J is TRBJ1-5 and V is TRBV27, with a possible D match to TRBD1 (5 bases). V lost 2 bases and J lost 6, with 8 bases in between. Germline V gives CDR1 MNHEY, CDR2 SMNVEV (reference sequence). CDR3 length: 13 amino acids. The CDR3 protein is CASSLGARQPQHF. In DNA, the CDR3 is TGTGCCAGCAGTTTAGGGGCCCGTCAGCCCCAGCATTTT.

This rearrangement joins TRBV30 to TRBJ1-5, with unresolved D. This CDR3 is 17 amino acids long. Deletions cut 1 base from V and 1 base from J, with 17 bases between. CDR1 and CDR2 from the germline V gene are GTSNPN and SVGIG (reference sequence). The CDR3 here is CAWSGEEDPISNQPQHF. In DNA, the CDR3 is TGTGCCTGGAGTGGAGAGGAGGACCCCATAAGCAATCAGCCCCAGCATTTT.

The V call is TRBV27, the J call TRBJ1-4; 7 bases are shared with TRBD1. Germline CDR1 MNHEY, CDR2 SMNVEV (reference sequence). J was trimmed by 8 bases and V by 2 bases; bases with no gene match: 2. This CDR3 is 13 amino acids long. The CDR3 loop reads CASSLNRGEKLFF. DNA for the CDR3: TGTGCCAGCAGTTTAAACAGGGGCGAAAAACTGTTTTTT.

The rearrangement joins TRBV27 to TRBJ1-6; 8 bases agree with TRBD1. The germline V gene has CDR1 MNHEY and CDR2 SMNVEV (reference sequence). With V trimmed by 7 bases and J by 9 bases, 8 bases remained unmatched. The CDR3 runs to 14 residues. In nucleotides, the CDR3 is TGTGCCAGCAACAACGGACAGGGACGTTCACCCCTCCACTTT. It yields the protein CASNNGQGRSPLHF.

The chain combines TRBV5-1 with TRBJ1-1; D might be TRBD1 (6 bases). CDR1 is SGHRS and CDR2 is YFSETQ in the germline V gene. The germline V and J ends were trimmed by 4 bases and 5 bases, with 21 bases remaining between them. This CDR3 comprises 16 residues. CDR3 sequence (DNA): TGCGCCAGCAGCACCCTAGGAATTCAGGGGTGGACTGAAGCTTTCTTT. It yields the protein CASSTLGIQGWTEAFF. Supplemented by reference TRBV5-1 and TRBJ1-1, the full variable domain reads KAGVTQTPRYLIKTRGQQVTLSCSPISGHRSVSWYQQTPGQGLQFLFEYFSETQRNKGNFPGRFSGRQFSNSRSEMNVSTLELGDSALYLCASSTLGIQGWTEAFFGQGTRLTVV.

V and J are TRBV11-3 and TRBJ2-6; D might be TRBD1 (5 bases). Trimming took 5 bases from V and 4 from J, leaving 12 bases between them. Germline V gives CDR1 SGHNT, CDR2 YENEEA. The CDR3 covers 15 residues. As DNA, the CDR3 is TGTGCCAGCAGCCCCGATGGGGCGGGGGCCAACGTCCTGACTTTC. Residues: CASSPDGAGANVLTF.

The CDR3 DNA is TGCGCCAGCAGCCTGCTCGGGGGGGACACCGGGGAGCTGTTTTTT. It is translated as CASSLLGGDTGELFF. The genes are TRBV5-1 and TRBJ2-2; the match to TRBD2 covers 8 bases. CDR1 is SGHRS, CDR2 YFSETQ, per germline. V dropped 4 bases and J dropped 3; count of bases not matched to a gene: 5. CDR3 length equals 15 residues.

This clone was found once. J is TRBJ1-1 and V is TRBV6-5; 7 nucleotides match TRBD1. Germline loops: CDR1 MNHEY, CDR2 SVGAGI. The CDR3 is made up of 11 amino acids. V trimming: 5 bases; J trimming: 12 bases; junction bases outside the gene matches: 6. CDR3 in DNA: TGTGCCAGCAGTCGAACAGGGGACACTTTCTTT. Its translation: CASSRTGDTFF.

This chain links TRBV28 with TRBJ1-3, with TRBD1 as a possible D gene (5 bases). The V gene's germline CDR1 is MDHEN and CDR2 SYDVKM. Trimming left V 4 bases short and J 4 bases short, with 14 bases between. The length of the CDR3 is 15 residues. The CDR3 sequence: CASSSVGAPGNTIYF. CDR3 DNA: TGTGCCAGCAGTTCGGTTGGGGCGCCCGGAAACACCATATATTTT.

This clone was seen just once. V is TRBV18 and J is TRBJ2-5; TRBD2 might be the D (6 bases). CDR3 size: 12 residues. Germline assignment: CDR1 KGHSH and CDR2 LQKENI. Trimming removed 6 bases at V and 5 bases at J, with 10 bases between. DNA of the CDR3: TGTGCCAGCTCTGGAGGGGCCGAGACCCAGTACTTC. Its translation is CASSGGAETQYF.

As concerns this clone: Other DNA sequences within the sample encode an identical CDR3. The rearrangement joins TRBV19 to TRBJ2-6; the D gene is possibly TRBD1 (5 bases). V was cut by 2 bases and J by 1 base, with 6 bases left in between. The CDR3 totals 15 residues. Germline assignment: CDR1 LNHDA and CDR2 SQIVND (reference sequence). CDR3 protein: CASSISGSGANVLTF. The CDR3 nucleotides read TGTGCCAGTAGTATATCAGGGTCTGGGGCCAACGTCCTGACTTTC.

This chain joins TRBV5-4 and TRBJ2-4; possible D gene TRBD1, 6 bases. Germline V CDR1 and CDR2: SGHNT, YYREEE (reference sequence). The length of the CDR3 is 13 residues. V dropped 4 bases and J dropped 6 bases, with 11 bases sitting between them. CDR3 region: CASSTDSPNIQYF. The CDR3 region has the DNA TGTGCCAGCAGCACGGACAGCCCAAACATTCAGTACTTC.

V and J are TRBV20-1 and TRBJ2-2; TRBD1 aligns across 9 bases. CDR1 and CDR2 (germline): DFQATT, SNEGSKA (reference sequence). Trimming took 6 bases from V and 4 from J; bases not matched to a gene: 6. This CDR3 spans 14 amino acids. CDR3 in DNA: TGCAGTGCGAGTGAACAGGGGGCCACCGGGGAGCTGTTTTTT. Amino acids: CSASEQGATGELFF.